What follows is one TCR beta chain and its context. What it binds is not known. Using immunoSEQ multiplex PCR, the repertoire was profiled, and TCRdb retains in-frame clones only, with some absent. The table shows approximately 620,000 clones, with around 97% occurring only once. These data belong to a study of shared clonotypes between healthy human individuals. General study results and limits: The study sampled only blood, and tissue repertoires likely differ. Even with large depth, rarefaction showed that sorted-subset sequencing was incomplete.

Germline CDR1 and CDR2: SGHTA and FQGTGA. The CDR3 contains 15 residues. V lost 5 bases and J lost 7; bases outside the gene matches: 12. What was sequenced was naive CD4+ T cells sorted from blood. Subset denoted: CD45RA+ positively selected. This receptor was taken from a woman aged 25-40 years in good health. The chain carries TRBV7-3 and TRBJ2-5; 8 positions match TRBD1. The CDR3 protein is CASSPNPTGAGTQYF. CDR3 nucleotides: TGTGCCAGCAGCCCCAACCCGACAGGGGCGGGGACCCAGTACTTC.